What follows are 17 T cell receptor beta chains derived from one specimen sequenced in a study of cytomegalovirus exposure and HLA in healthy donors. The PCR was carried out with 60 Vbeta primers and 13 Jbeta primers. Produced via immunoSEQ multiplex PCR; TCRdb's table is partial and in-frame only. The repertoire holds 90,000 or so clones, with approximately 85% as singletons. Sequenced material: PBMCs. These receptors all stem from a man between 25 and 39 years old in good health and CMV-seropositive.

V is TRBV7-9 and J is TRBJ2-3, with 9 positions matching TRBD2. V shed 0 bases and J 0 bases; nucleotides not matched to a gene: 7. This CDR3 has 18 residues. Germline V gene data show CDR1 as SEHNR and CDR2 as FQNEAQ (reference sequence). CDR3 sequence: CASSLASGREGSTDTQYF. The DNA for the CDR3 is TGTGCCAGCAGCTTAGCATCGGGGCGGGAGGGAAGCACAGATACGCAGTATTTT. Full variable domain (remainder filled in from reference TRBV7-9 and TRBJ2-3): DTGVSQNPRHKITKRGQNVTFRCDPISEHNRLYWYRQTLGQGPEFLTYFQNEAQLEKSRLLSDRFSAERPKGSFSTLEIQRTEQGDSAMYLCASSLASGREGSTDTQYFGPGTRLTVL.

This clone showed up just once. This chain connects TRBV6-6 to TRBJ1-1; TRBD1 matches 10 bases. Germline CDR1 and CDR2: MNHNY and SVGAGI (reference sequence). Trimming cost V 2 bases and J 6 bases; bases outside gene matches: 3. This CDR3 region has 14 residues. The CDR3 spells CASSYGTGAAEAFF. CDR3 sequence (DNA): TGTGCCAGCAGTTACGGGACAGGGGCTGCTGAAGCTTTCTTT.

CDR3 in DNA: TGTGCCAGCAGGAAGGGGGAAGGCAATCAGCCCCAGCATTTT. The encoded protein is CASRKGEGNQPQHF. J is TRBJ1-5 and V is TRBV2, with a weak D call TRBD1 (6 bases). The germline gives CDR1 SNHLY, CDR2 FYNNEI. The CDR3 has 14 amino acids. The V end was cut by 6 bases, the J end by 2 bases, with 11 bases between. The whole variable domain, remainder taken from reference TRBV2 and TRBJ1-5, is EPEVTQTPSHQVTQMGQEVILRCVPISNHLYFYWYRQILGQKVEFLVSFYNNEISEKSEIFDDQFSVERPDGSNFTLKIRSTKLEDSAMYFCASRKGEGNQPQHFGDGTRLSIL.

The chain recombines TRBV7-9 with TRBJ1-5; 7 bases agree with TRBD1. J lost 0 bases, V lost 4 bases, and 9 bases had no gene match. CDR3 size: 17 residues. Per germline, CDR1 SEHNR and CDR2 FQNEAQ (reference sequence). The CDR3 protein is CASSSDPGGHSNQPQHF. The CDR3 DNA is TGTGCCAGCAGCTCAGACCCAGGGGGACATAGCAATCAGCCCCAGCATTTT.

This clone was observed a few times. This rearrangement joins TRBV5-6 to TRBJ2-7; 10 bases fit TRBD1. Trimming took 3 bases from V and 3 from J; bases not matched to a gene: 6. Germline values: CDR1 SGHDT, CDR2 YYEEEE. This CDR3 is built from 15 residues. The CDR3 coding sequence is TGTGCCAGCAGCTCTCTACGGGACAGGGGCTACGAGCAGTACTTC. As protein: CASSSLRDRGYEQYF.

The genes are TRBV5-1 and TRBJ2-2; tentatively, D is TRBD1 (5 bases). The V gene lost 1 base and the J gene lost 1 base, with 5 bases spanning the gap. Germline lookup yields CDR1 SGHRS and CDR2 YFSETQ. This CDR3 spans 14 amino acids. This CDR3 reads CASSLTGNTGELFF. CDR3 sequence (DNA): TGCGCCAGCAGCTTGACAGGGAACACCGGGGAGCTGTTTTTT.

V usage is TRBV7-2 and J usage is TRBJ1-3, with D unclear. From germline, CDR1 is SGHTA and CDR2 FQGNSA. The CDR3 sequence is 14 residues long. V lost 6 bases to trimming and J lost 0 bases, with 9 bases between them. This chain's CDR3 is CASSFSSSGNTIYF. CDR3 in DNA: TGTGCCAGCAGTTTCTCCAGCTCTGGAAACACCATATATTTT.

This chain links TRBV7-9 with TRBJ1-1; D remains unclear. The germline V and J ends were trimmed by 5 bases and 6 bases, with 10 bases remaining between them. The CDR3 runs 12 residues. CDR1 is SEHNR, CDR2 FQNEAQ, per germline (reference sequence). The CDR3 here is CASSLAAPEAFF. CDR3 DNA: TGTGCCAGCAGCCTGGCTGCCCCTGAAGCTTTCTTT.

The chain employs TRBV19 and TRBJ2-1; 9 bases are shared with TRBD2. CDR1 is LNHDA and CDR2 is SQIVND in the germline V gene (reference sequence). The CDR3 has 16 residues. J was trimmed by 5 bases and V by 5 bases; bases with no gene match: 10. The CDR3 region has the DNA TGTGCCAGTAGTGTCAGACTAGTAGCGGGAGACAATGAGCAGTTCTTC. This gives the protein CASSVRLVAGDNEQFF.

The V call is TRBV6-5, the J call TRBJ1-1; 7 positions agree with TRBD1. V trimming: 6 bases; J trimming: 4 bases; junction bases outside the gene matches: 8. This CDR3 comprises 14 residues. Germline CDR1 and CDR2: MNHEY and SVGAGI. This CDR3 reads CASSVLGGRTEAFF. CDR3 coding DNA: TGTGCCAGCAGCGTACTAGGGGGCCGCACTGAAGCTTTCTTT.

CDR3 protein: CASSPTPHLRYEQYF. DNA for the CDR3: TGTGCCAGCAGCCCTACCCCCCACCTCCGGTACGAGCAGTACTTC. The chain couples TRBV27 to TRBJ2-7, with D hard to call. Per the germline V gene, CDR1 is MNHEY and CDR2 is SMNVEV (reference sequence). This CDR3 is 15 amino acids long. The V end was cut by 6 bases, the J end by 4 bases, with 19 bases between.

The V gene is TRBV11-2, the J gene TRBJ1-1; 9 nucleotides match TRBD1. Per germline, CDR1 SGHAT and CDR2 FQNNGV. CDR3 length: 15 amino acids. The V and J ends lost 5 bases and 5 bases, in that order; junction bases with no gene match: 9. CDR3 nucleotides: TGTGCCAGCAGCCAAAGTGGACAGGGGATGACTGAAGCTTTCTTT. Its translation is CASSQSGQGMTEAFF.

This sequence joins TRBV29-1 and TRBJ2-7; a weak D match, TRBD2 (6 bases). Germline V CDR1 and CDR2: SQVTM, ANQGSEA. The CDR3 loop spans 12 amino acids. With 5 bases removed from V and 3 bases from J, the gap between germline ends came to 11 bases. The CDR3, as DNA: TGCAGCGTTCGAGTAGCGGACTACGAGCAGTACTTC. Translation: CSVRVADYEQYF.

J is TRBJ2-7 and V is TRBV13; the D gene is possibly TRBD2 (6 bases). CDR1 PRHDT and CDR2 FYEKMQ come from the germline V gene (reference sequence). This CDR3 is 16 amino acids long. Trimming removed 5 bases from V and 0 bases from J, with 17 bases in between. The CDR3 is CASSPLTTGDSYEQYF. CDR3 coding DNA: TGTGCCAGCAGCCCTCTTACCACGGGAGACTCCTACGAGCAGTACTTC.

This chain connects TRBV5-1 to TRBJ2-7; 8 bases fit TRBD1. V lost 4 bases to trimming and J lost 6 bases; unmatched junction nucleotides: 9. Germline loops: CDR1 SGHRS, CDR2 YFSETQ. The CDR3 consists of 14 residues. The DNA for the CDR3 is TGCGCCAGCAGCCCGGGACAGGTTATAGGCGAGCAGTACTTC. The encoded protein is CASSPGQVIGEQYF.

V and J are TRBV9 and TRBJ2-3; D perhaps matches TRBD1 (5 bases). This CDR3 is built from 14 residues. V dropped 0 bases and J dropped 3 bases, with 8 bases sitting between them. CDR1 is SGDLS and CDR2 is YYNGEE in the germline V gene. The CDR3 spells CASSVEGVTDTQYF. CDR3 sequence (DNA): TGTGCCAGCAGCGTAGAAGGGGTTACAGATACGCAGTATTTT.

This clone was seen a single time. The chain has TRBV7-9 and TRBJ1-1; weak D call: TRBD1 (6 bases). CDR1 is SEHNR, CDR2 FQNEAQ, per germline (reference sequence). Trimming took 5 bases from V and 3 from J, leaving 10 bases between them. The CDR3 has 13 residues. The CDR3: CASSLQGDTEAFF. The CDR3 nucleotides read TGTGCCAGCAGCCTACAGGGAGACACTGAAGCTTTCTTT.